This T cell receptor (beta chain) was captured in a study of blood T cells in healthy people across ages. Overall study findings and caveats: While age rose, TCR beta diversity per million T cells dropped in a roughly linear way.

Turning to this clonotype: What it binds is unknown.

Alongside a J-beta primer mix, a sample-barcoded 5' primer served in a second PCR lasting about 7 to 12 cycles. The template-switch adaptor, which had 12 random nucleotides, put a tag on each cDNA molecule. TCRdb re-called the 5' RACE reads through MiXCR, storing one row per CDR3 protein. The sample carries around 750,000 distinct CDR3 sequences, roughly 50% recorded once. CDR1 and CDR2 (germline): SEHNR, FQNEAQ (reference sequence). Trimming at V came to 10 bases and at J to 4 bases, leaving 11 bases not matched to a gene. This CDR3 is 15 amino acids long. The source material was blood. The chain links TRBV7-9 to TRBJ2-1; 9 bases match TRBD1. This clonotype originated in a man older than 75 in good health. CDR3 region: CATETGGIGYNEQFF. CDR3 DNA sequence: TGTGCCACAGAAACAGGGGGCATAGGGTACAATGAGCAGTTCTTC.